The entry below gives a single T cell receptor beta chain sequence along with its context. Its matching antigen is unknown. The sample originates from a study of beta chain features in type 1 diabetes. General observations from the study: In these data, an HLA type influence on TCRB rearrangement remained unresolved.

This CDR3 is 13 amino acids long. Per germline, CDR1 SGHRS and CDR2 YFSETQ. V gave up 3 bases and J gave up 4 bases, with 11 bases separating them. Expressed TCRB transcripts were sequenced, since all the RNA that had been isolated was reverse transcribed. Using immunoSEQ multiplex PCR, the repertoire was profiled, and TCRdb retains in-frame clones only, with some absent. The sample lists tens of thousands of clones; roughly 45% were seen once. The source material was stem cell memory CD4+ T cells from blood. The V gene is TRBV5-1, the J gene TRBJ2-7, with a weak D call TRBD2 (5 bases). The receptor comes from a woman aged 25 to 39 in good health. The CDR3: CASSSGGSYEQYF. CDR3 bases: TGCGCCAGCAGCTCGGGTGGGAGTTACGAGCAGTACTTC.